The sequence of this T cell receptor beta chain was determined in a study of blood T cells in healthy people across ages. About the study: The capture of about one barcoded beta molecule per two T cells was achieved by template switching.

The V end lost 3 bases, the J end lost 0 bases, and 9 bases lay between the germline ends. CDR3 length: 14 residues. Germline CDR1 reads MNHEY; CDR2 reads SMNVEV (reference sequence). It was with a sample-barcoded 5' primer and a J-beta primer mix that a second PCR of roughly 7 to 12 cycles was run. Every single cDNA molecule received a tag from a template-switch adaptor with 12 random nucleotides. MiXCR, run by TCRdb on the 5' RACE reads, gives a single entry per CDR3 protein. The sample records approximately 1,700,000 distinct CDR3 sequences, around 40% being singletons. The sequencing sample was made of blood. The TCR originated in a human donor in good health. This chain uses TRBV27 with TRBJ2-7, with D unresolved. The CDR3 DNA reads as TGTGCCAGCAGTTTTGCCAGGAACTCCTACGAGCAGTACTTC. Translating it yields CASSFARNSYEQYF.